The next 18 T cell receptor beta chains were all read from a single sample in a study of T cell clonotyping in hematopoietic cell transplantation. Time point noted: recipient sample about 28 days before transplant, after cytoreduction. Assay used: immunoSEQ multiplex PCR; TCRdb lists only in-frame clones, some missing. The data show under 45,000 clones, with 95% seen just once and around 1.6% held by the top ten. Source: peripheral blood mononuclear cells, taken before stem cell transplant. The receptors were gathered from a middle-aged man with chronic myeloid leukemia. Some clones in this sample may be carry-over from other donors' samples.

The chain carries TRBV7-9 and TRBJ2-7, with a tentative D call TRBD1 (5 bases). Per germline, CDR1 SEHNR and CDR2 FQNEAQ (reference sequence). The CDR3 spans 12 residues. V lost 8 bases to trimming and J lost 2 bases, with 10 bases between them. The CDR3 DNA reads as TGTGCCAGCGGACAATACGCCTACGAGCAGTACTTC. Translation gives CASGQYAYEQYF.

Details on this clone: Other DNA sequences of this sample code for an identical CDR3. This chain joins TRBV5-4 and TRBJ2-7, with D maybe TRBD1 (5 bases). Germline V CDR1 and CDR2: SGHNT, YYREEE (reference sequence). This CDR3 is 13 amino acids long. V lost 0 bases and J lost 1, with 5 bases in between. In DNA form, the CDR3 reads TGTGCCAGCAGCTTGGGACAGTCCTACGAGCAGTACTTC. Translated: CASSLGQSYEQYF.

This rearrangement joins TRBV28 to TRBJ1-2; 8 positions match TRBD1. V trimming: 8 bases; J trimming: 2 bases; junction bases outside the gene matches: 10. Germline V gene lookup returns CDR1 MDHEN and CDR2 SYDVKM. The CDR3 is 15 amino acids. The CDR3 spells CASADRGRFNYGYTF. The CDR3 DNA is TGTGCCAGCGCCGACAGGGGCCGATTCAACTATGGCTACACCTTC.

The rearrangement uses TRBV6-1 and TRBJ2-1, with 10 bases lining up with TRBD2. This CDR3 has 15 residues. Germline V gene sequence: CDR1 MNHNS, CDR2 SASEGT. The trim removed 6 bases at V and 4 bases at J, leaving 6 bases unmatched. The CDR3 DNA is TGTGCCAGCAGCGTGATAGCGGGGGGTTACAATGAGCAGTTCTTC. It translates to CASSVIAGGYNEQFF.

The rearrangement joins TRBV7-9 to TRBJ2-7; D is unclear. Germline values: CDR1 SEHNR, CDR2 FQNEAQ (reference sequence). CDR3 size: 16 residues. Trimming cost V 1 base and J 0 bases, with 13 bases left between them. The CDR3 sequence: CASSLEKELHSYEQYF. CDR3 nucleotides: TGTGCCAGCAGCTTAGAAAAAGAGTTACACTCCTACGAGCAGTACTTC. The full variable domain, completed using reference TRBV7-9 and TRBJ2-7, is DTGVSQNPRHKITKRGQNVTFRCDPISEHNRLYWYRQTLGQGPEFLTYFQNEAQLEKSRLLSDRFSAERPKGSFSTLEIQRTEQGDSAMYLCASSLEKELHSYEQYFGPGTRLTVT.

This sequence joins TRBV7-2 and TRBJ1-1; D ambiguous. The CDR3 has 14 amino acids. V shed 4 bases and J shed 6 bases, with 15 bases lying between them. Germline V gene lookup returns CDR1 SGHTA and CDR2 FQGNSA. The CDR3 spells CASSSALGLAEAFF. The CDR3, as DNA: TGTGCCAGCAGCTCTGCGCTAGGACTAGCTGAAGCTTTCTTT.

The J gene is TRBJ1-1, the V gene TRBV19; D gene unclear. The CDR3 runs 14 residues. Per the germline V gene, CDR1 is LNHDA and CDR2 is SQIVND (reference sequence). The V end was cut by 7 bases, the J end by 0 bases, with 12 bases between. The CDR3 loop is CASNLRVMNTEAFF. The CDR3 nucleotides are TGTGCCAGTAACCTGAGGGTAATGAACACTGAAGCTTTCTTT.

The chain is built from TRBV30 and TRBJ1-4; D is unresolved. Deletions cut 3 bases from V and 10 bases from J, with 9 bases between. Germline V gene sequence: CDR1 GTSNPN, CDR2 SVGIG (reference sequence). The CDR3 has 11 amino acids. CDR3 residues: CAWRAAGKLFF. CDR3 bases: TGTGCCTGGAGAGCAGCAGGAAAACTGTTTTTT.

This sequence joins TRBV11-2 and TRBJ1-1; D call uncertain. Deletions cut 5 bases from V and 0 bases from J, with 16 bases between. The CDR3 runs to 16 residues. CDR1 and CDR2 (germline): SGHAT, FQNNGV. In nucleotides, the CDR3 is TGTGCCAGCAGCCCCCCGGGCAGGAGTATGAACACTGAAGCTTTCTTT. This encodes CASSPPGRSMNTEAFF.

This sequence joins TRBV11-3 and TRBJ2-3; the match to TRBD1 covers 8 bases. V was clipped by 5 bases and J by 1 base; unmatched bases: 5. The CDR3 has 15 residues. The germline V gene has CDR1 SGHNT and CDR2 YENEEA. The chain's CDR3 is CASSRQGMGTDTQYF. The CDR3 DNA sequence: TGTGCCAGCAGCCGACAGGGGATGGGCACAGATACGCAGTATTTT.

V and J are TRBV10-2 and TRBJ1-3; possibly TRBD1 for D (5 bases). The CDR3 covers 15 residues. CDR1 is WSHSY, CDR2 SAAADI, per germline. With 3 bases removed from V and 4 bases from J, the gap between germline ends came to 13 bases. In DNA form, the CDR3 reads TGCGCCAGCAGTGATGGGGGTTCACTGGGAAACACCATATATTTT. It yields the protein CASSDGGSLGNTIYF.

This chain connects TRBV5-1 to TRBJ1-2, with TRBD1 matching 7 bases. Germline loops: CDR1 SGHRS, CDR2 YFSETQ. This CDR3 contains 14 residues. V gave up 5 bases and J gave up 2 bases; unmatched junction bases: 6. CDR3 nucleotide sequence: TGCGCCAGCAGTTCACAGGGGACCAACTATGGCTACACCTTC. This translates into CASSSQGTNYGYTF.

This clone was observed a single time. V usage is TRBV5-6 and J usage is TRBJ2-2; D is unresolved. The CDR3 runs to 12 residues. Trimming shortened V by 2 bases and J by 10 bases, and 9 bases separated the two germline ends. Germline CDR1 SGHDT, CDR2 YYEEEE. DNA for the CDR3: TGTGCCAGCAGCTTTGGAGTAACGGAGCTGTTTTTT. The encoded protein is CASSFGVTELFF.

V is TRBV9 and J is TRBJ1-2; D gene ambiguous. Per the germline V gene, CDR1 is SGDLS and CDR2 is YYNGEE. V shed 3 bases and J shed 2 bases, with 11 bases lying between them. CDR3 length: 14 amino acids. The CDR3 protein is CASSAMGKNYGYTF. The CDR3 DNA is TGTGCCAGCAGCGCAATGGGAAAAAACTATGGCTACACCTTC.

The chain has TRBV9 and TRBJ2-7; 10 bases are shared with TRBD1. The CDR3 is 16 amino acids. Germline V gene lookup returns CDR1 SGDLS and CDR2 YYNGEE. Trimming at V came to 3 bases and at J to 3 bases, leaving 9 bases not matched to a gene. The CDR3 is CASSERTGGRVYEQYF. The CDR3 nucleotides read TGTGCCAGCAGCGAAAGGACAGGGGGGAGGGTCTACGAGCAGTACTTC.

The rearrangement uses TRBV6-5 and TRBJ1-5; D is possibly TRBD1 (5 bases). Germline V gives CDR1 MNHEY, CDR2 SVGAGI. The CDR3 sequence is 12 residues long. The V end was cut by 8 bases, the J end by 11 bases, with 16 bases between. In DNA, the CDR3 is TGTGCCAGCGGCACAGGTCAATCGGCCCAGCATTTT. Protein sequence: CASGTGQSAQHF.

This chain links TRBV2 with TRBJ1-6, with TRBD1 identical over 9 bases. V was pared by 6 bases and J by 10 bases, with 10 bases of the junction left unmatched. Germline values: CDR1 SNHLY, CDR2 FYNNEI. The CDR3 covers 15 residues. The CDR3 is CASRHRDRAGSPLHF. For the CDR3, the DNA is TGTGCCAGCAGGCACCGGGACAGGGCCGGGTCACCCCTCCACTTT.

This chain connects TRBV12-5 to TRBJ2-3; TRBD1 agrees at 9 bases. J lost 3 bases, V lost 6 bases, and 4 bases had no gene match. This CDR3 is built from 14 residues. The germline V gene has CDR1 LGHNT and CDR2 FRNRAP. The CDR3 nucleotides are TGTGCTAGTGGGGGACAGGGAGGGACAGATACGCAGTATTTT. Protein sequence: CASGGQGGTDTQYF. Filled out from reference TRBV12-5 and TRBJ2-3, the complete variable domain reads DARVTQTPRHKVTEMGQEVTMRCQPILGHNTVFWYRQTMMQGLELLAYFRNRAPLDDSGMPKDRFSAEMPDATLATLKIQPSEPRDSAVYFCASGGQGGTDTQYFGPGTRLTVL.